This T cell receptor (beta chain) was obtained from a study of blood T cell repertoires in COVID-19. Background on the study: Sites in the United States, Italy and Spain provided acute and convalescent COVID-19 samples.

Repertoires were generated with immunoSEQ multiplex PCR, while TCRdb's copy carries only in-frame clones and drops some. The sample shows roughly 150,000 clones, about 79% of them seen only once. The germline V gene has CDR1 MNHEY and CDR2 SVGAGI. With 0 bases removed from V and 7 bases from J, the gap between germline ends came to 16 bases. This CDR3 comprises 16 residues. The sequenced material came from peripheral blood. This TCR was recovered from a woman between 50 and 59 years old in a cohort sampled during active or convalescent COVID-19. This chain connects TRBV6-5 to TRBJ1-5; possibly TRBD1 for D (6 bases). CDR3 in DNA: TGTGCCAGCAGTTACTCGATAACAGGGTCGGGGCAGCCCCAGCATTTT. Protein: CASSYSITGSGQPQHF.